This T cell receptor beta chain was obtained from a study of cytomegalovirus exposure and HLA in healthy donors. Concerning this clone: Its antigen is not known.

The PCR had 60 Vbeta and 13 Jbeta primers. The assay was immunoSEQ multiplex PCR, and TCRdb's table has in-frame clones only and misses some. The data show under 150,000 clones, 75% to 85% seen once. Study-wide points: Associated with HLA alleles at 0.05 false discovery rate in a later analysis were some 18,000 TCR beta sequences. More clonal expansion characterized HLA-associated TCR beta chains than equally common others in a later analysis.

There are 17 residues in the CDR3. The germline V gene encodes CDR1 SGHVS and CDR2 FQNEAQ. Germline trimming cut 1 base from V and 1 base from J; bases unmatched to any gene: 7. The receptor's source is a woman aged 40 to 49 in good health and CMV-seronegative. This chain links TRBV7-8 with TRBJ1-2; 9 nucleotides align to TRBD1. The sequencing sample was made of PBMCs. The chain's CDR3 is CASSLGTGEWGNYGYTF. The CDR3, as DNA: TGTGCCAGCAGCTTAGGGACAGGGGAGTGGGGTAACTATGGCTACACCTTC.